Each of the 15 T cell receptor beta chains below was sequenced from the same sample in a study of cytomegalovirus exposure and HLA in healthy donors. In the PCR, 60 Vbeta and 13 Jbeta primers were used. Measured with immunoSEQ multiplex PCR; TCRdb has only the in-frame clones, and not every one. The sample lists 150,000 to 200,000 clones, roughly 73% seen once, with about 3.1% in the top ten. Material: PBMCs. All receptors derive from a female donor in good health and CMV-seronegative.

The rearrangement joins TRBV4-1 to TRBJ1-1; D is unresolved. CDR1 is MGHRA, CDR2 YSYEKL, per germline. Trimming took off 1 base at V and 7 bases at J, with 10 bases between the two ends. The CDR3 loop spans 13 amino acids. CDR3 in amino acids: CASSQVETDEAFF. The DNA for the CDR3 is TGCGCCAGCAGCCAAGTTGAAACAGATGAAGCTTTCTTT.

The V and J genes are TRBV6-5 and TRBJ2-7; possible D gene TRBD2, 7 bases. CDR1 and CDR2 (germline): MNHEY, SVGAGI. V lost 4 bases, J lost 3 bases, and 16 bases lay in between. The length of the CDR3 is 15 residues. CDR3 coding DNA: TGTGCCAGCAGTTCCAAGGGGGGAGGGTACTACGAGCAGTACTTC. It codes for CASSSKGGGYYEQYF.

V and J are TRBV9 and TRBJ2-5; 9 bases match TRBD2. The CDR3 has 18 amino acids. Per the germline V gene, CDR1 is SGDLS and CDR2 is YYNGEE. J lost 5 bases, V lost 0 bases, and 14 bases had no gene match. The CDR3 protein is CASSVGAQGAGGGETQYF. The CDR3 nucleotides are TGTGCCAGCAGCGTAGGGGCCCAAGGTGCGGGAGGGGGTGAGACCCAGTACTTC.

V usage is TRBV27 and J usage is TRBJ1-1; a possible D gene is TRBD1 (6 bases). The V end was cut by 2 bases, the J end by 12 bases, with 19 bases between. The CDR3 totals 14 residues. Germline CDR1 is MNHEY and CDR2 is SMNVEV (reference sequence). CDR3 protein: CASSLRGRGAGTFF. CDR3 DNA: TGTGCCAGCAGTTTAAGAGGGAGGGGGGCTGGAACTTTCTTT.

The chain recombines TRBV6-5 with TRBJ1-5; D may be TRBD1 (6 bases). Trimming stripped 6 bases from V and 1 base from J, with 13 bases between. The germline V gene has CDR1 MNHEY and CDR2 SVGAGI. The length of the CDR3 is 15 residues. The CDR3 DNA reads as TGTGCCAGCAGCATACAGGGAGTGAGCAATCAGCCCCAGCATTTT. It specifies CASSIQGVSNQPQHF.

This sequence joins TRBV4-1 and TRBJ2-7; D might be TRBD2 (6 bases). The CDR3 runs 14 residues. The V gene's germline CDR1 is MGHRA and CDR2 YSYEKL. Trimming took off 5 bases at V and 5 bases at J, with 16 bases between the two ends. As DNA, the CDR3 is TGCGCCAGCAGCGACAACTTGCGCGGGAACGAGCAGTACTTC. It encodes CASSDNLRGNEQYF.

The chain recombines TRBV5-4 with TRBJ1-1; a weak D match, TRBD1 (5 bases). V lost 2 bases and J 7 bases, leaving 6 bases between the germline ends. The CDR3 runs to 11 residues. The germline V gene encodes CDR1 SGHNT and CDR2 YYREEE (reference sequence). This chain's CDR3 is CASSLDSEAFF. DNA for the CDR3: TGTGCCAGCAGCTTAGACAGTGAAGCTTTCTTT.

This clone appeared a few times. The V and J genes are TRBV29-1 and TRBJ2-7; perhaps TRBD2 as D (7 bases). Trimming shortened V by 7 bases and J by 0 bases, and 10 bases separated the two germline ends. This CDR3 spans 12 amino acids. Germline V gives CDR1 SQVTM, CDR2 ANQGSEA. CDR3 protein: CSGGGASYEQYF. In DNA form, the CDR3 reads TGCAGCGGAGGGGGGGCCTCCTACGAGCAGTACTTC.

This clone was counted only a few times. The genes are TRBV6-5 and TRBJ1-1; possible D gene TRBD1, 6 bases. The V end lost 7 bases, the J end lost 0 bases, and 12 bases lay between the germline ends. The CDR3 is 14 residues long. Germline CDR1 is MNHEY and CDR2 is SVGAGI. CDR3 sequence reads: CASMGDILNTEAFF. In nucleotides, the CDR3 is TGTGCCAGCATGGGGGACATTTTGAACACTGAAGCTTTCTTT.

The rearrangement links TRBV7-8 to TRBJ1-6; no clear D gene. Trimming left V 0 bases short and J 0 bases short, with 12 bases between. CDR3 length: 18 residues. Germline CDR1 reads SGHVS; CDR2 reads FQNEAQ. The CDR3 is CASSLASVGSSYNSPLHF. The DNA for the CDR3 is TGTGCCAGCAGCTTAGCTAGCGTAGGGAGCTCCTATAATTCACCCCTCCACTTT.

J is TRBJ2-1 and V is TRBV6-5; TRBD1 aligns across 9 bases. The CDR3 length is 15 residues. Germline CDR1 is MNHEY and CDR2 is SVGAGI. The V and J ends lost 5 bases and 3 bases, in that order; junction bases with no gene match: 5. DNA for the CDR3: TGTGCCAGCAGTCCGCCGACAGGGGGCTACAATGAGCAGTTCTTC. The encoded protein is CASSPPTGGYNEQFF.

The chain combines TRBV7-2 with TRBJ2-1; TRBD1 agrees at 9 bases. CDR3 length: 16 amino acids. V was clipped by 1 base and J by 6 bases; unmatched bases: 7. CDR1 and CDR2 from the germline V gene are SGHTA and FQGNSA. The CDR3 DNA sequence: TGTGCCAGCAGCTTAGTGGGGACAGGGACCCCCAATGAGCAGTTCTTC. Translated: CASSLVGTGTPNEQFF.

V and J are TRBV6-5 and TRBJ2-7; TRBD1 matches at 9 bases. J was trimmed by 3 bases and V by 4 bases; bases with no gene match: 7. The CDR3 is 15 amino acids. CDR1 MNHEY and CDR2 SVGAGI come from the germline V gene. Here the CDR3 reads CASSSGQGPYYEQYF. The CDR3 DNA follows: TGTGCCAGCAGTTCCGGACAGGGGCCATACTACGAGCAGTACTTC.

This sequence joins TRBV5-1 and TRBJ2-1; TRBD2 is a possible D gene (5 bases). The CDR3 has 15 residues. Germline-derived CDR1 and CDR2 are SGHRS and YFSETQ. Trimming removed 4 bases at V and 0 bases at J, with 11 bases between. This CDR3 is CASSPDSFSYNEQFF. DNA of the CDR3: TGCGCCAGCAGCCCGGACTCATTCTCCTACAATGAGCAGTTCTTC.

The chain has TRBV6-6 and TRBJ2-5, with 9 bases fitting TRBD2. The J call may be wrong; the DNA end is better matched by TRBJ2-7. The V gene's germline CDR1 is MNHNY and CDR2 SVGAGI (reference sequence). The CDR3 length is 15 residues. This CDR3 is CASSSLAGVSYEQYF. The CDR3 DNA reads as TGTGCCAGCAGTTCACTAGCGGGCGTCTCATACGAGCAGTACTTC.